This T cell receptor beta chain was profiled in a study of shared clonotypes between healthy human individuals. As for the study in general: Donors, aged 18 to 49, were a couple of women and a few men.

The repertoire was sequenced with immunoSEQ multiplex PCR; TCRdb's copy has only in-frame clones and lacks some. The top ten clones hold 0.3% to 0.45% of a sample with about 2.3 million clones, about 90% of them seen once. With V trimmed by 4 bases and J by 5 bases, 9 bases remained unmatched. The CDR3 is 16 amino acids. Germline V gene lookup returns CDR1 SGHAT and CDR2 FQNNGV. Study-level points and caveats: Estimated clonotype richness was generally higher in naive than memory subsets. Measured sharing among donors was expected to vary with sequencing depth. Shared clonotypes: roughly 5% naive CD4, around 3.5% naive CD8, 2.3% memory CD4, around 0.4% memory CD8.

Remarks on this clone: Its antigen remains unidentified.

The sequencing sample was made of naive CD4+ T cells from PBMCs. Stated subset: CD45RA+ positively selected. This TCR came from a man between 18 and 29 years old in good health. Some clones in this sample may be carry-over from other donors' samples. The chain employs TRBV11-2 and TRBJ1-1; 11 nucleotides match TRBD1. The CDR3 DNA reads TGTGCCAGCAGCTCCGGGACAGGGGGTCTCGGAACTGAAGCTTTCTTT. This sequence encodes CASSSGTGGLGTEAFF.